These T cell receptor beta chains were read from a single sample in a study of T cells in Graves' hyperthyroidism and ophthalmopathy. TCRdb processed the multiplex PCR reads anew with MiXCR; each CDR3 protein has one entry. The data show under 350,000 distinct CDR3 sequences, more than 15% seen once. The specimen was blood. These receptors all come from a woman aged 60 to 75 with Graves' ophthalmopathy. The CDR3 runs from the conserved cysteine through the conserved F or W. D genes are given only for firm matches. Some rows have no size entry. The others give once, few or many, or a class for an expanded clone.

length: 15; size: -; J: TRBJ1-1; V: TRBV7-9; D: TRBD1; DNA: TGTGCCAGCAGCACAAGAGACAGGGGGTACACTGAAGCTTTCTTT; CDR3: CASSTRDRGYTEAFF
length: 15; size: -; J: TRBJ1-5; V: TRBV5-6; D: -; DNA: TGTGCCAGCAGCTTGGAAAGTTATAGCAATCAGCCCCAGCATTTT; CDR3: CASSLESYSNQPQHF
length: 17; size: -; J: TRBJ2-3; V: TRBV5-1; D: TRBD2; DNA: TGCGCCAGCAGCGCCTTGACTAGCGGGGGGGCCTCAGATACGCAGTATTTT; CDR3: CASSALTSGGASDTQYF
length: 17; size: -; J: TRBJ1-6; V: TRBV20-1; D: -; DNA: TGCAGTGCTAGAGATTGGGCGCGGCCCCAGTATAATTCACCCCTCCACTTT; CDR3: CSARDWARPQYNSPLHF
length: 12; size: few; J: TRBJ2-5; V: TRBV30; D: -; DNA: TGTGCCTGGGACGAAAGTGGGGAGACCCAGTACTTC; CDR3: CAWDESGETQYF
length: 14; size: -; J: TRBJ1-6; V: TRBV9; D: -; DNA: TGTGCCAGCAGCGCTGCAGGGGTTAATTCACCCCTCCACTTT; CDR3: CASSAAGVNSPLHF
length: 15; size: many; J: TRBJ1-1; V: TRBV9; D: TRBD1; DNA: TGTGCCAGCAGTAGAGAGACAGGGGTTGTCACTGAAGCTTTCTTT; CDR3: CASSRETGVVTEAFF
length: 14; size: -; J: TRBJ1-6; V: TRBV9; D: -; DNA: TGTGCCAGCAGCGTAGCCGGGACGAATTCACCCCTCCACTTT; CDR3: CASSVAGTNSPLHF
length: 15; size: many; J: TRBJ1-2; V: TRBV6-1; D: -; DNA: TGTGCCAGCACGAGCGGAGGGATTGGGTTATATGGCTACACCTTC; CDR3: CASTSGGIGLYGYTF
length: 14; size: many; J: TRBJ1-2; V: TRBV18; D: -; DNA: TGTGCCAGCTCTCCCAGCGTGGATAACTATGGCTACACCTTC; CDR3: CASSPSVDNYGYTF
length: 12; size: -; J: TRBJ1-2; V: TRBV5-1; D: -; DNA: TGCGCCAGCAGCCCTGGGACCCCTGGCTACACCTTC; CDR3: CASSPGTPGYTF
length: 11; size: few; J: TRBJ1-1; V: TRBV12-3/TRBV12-4; D: -; DNA: TGTGCCAGCCAGAGGAACACTGAAGCTTTCTTT; CDR3: CASQRNTEAFF
length: 12; size: many; J: TRBJ2-7; V: TRBV30; D: -; DNA: TGTGCCTGGAGTTCAGGGGACTACGAGCAGTACTTC; CDR3: CAWSSGDYEQYF
length: 14; size: many; J: TRBJ2-1; V: TRBV6-6; D: -; DNA: TGTGCCAGCAGTTACATGGGATCCTACAATGAGCAGTTCTTC; CDR3: CASSYMGSYNEQFF
length: 15; size: -; J: TRBJ2-5; V: TRBV7-8; D: -; DNA: TGTGCCAGCAGCTTATGGTCTAGTATCTCCAAGACCCAGTACTTC; CDR3: CASSLWSSISKTQYF
length: 17; size: -; J: TRBJ2-6; V: TRBV5-1; D: -; DNA: TGCGCCAGCAGCTTGGCCGGTGAAGTCACTGGGGCCAACGTCCTGACTTTC; CDR3: CASSLAGEVTGANVLTF
length: 14; size: many; J: TRBJ1-2; V: TRBV20-1; D: -; DNA: TGCAGTGCTGACCTGTGGGGGGCCGACTATGGCTACACCTTC; CDR3: CSADLWGADYGYTF
length: 14; size: -; J: TRBJ2-2; V: TRBV10-3; D: -; DNA: TGTGCCGCCCGCCCGGACCCGACCACCGGGGAGCTGTTTTTT; CDR3: CAARPDPTTGELFF
length: 14; size: many; J: TRBJ2-5; V: TRBV20-1; D: -; DNA: TGCAGTGCTAGAATTTTAGACTTAAAAGAGACCCAGTACTTC; CDR3: CSARILDLKETQYF
length: 13; size: -; J: TRBJ1-5; V: TRBV2; D: -; DNA: TGTGCCAGCCAGGACAGCGAGAATCAGCCCCAGCATTTT; CDR3: CASQDSENQPQHF